These 4 T cell receptor beta chains originate from one sample sequenced in a study of T cell responses to AZD1222 COVID-19 vaccine. Only in-frame clones appear in the TCRdb table, and some are missing; sequencing was by immunoSEQ multiplex PCR. The table includes about 180,000 clones, around nine tenths detected once. Sequenced material: peripheral blood, taken 28 days after the second AZD1222 dose. Receptors were obtained from an adult who received the AZD1222 COVID-19 vaccine.

The rearrangement joins TRBV7-2 to TRBJ1-5; D is perhaps TRBD1 (6 bases). Germline CDR1 SGHTA, CDR2 FQGNSA. V shed 4 bases and J shed 0 bases, with 10 bases lying between them. The CDR3 is 15 amino acids. CDR3 loop: CASSSGQSSNQPQHF. The DNA for the CDR3 is TGTGCCAGCAGCTCTGGACAGAGTAGCAATCAGCCCCAGCATTTT.

V usage is TRBV5-1 and J usage is TRBJ2-3; weak D call: TRBD1 (6 bases). Germline lookup yields CDR1 SGHRS and CDR2 YFSETQ. The CDR3 is 16 residues long. Trimming pared 4 bases from V and 1 base from J, leaving 16 bases between. The chain's CDR3 is CASSQGHEIGTDTQYF. The CDR3 DNA reads as TGCGCCAGCAGCCAGGGACACGAAATTGGCACAGATACGCAGTATTTT.

The chain employs TRBV28 and TRBJ1-6, with TRBD1 as a possible D gene (6 bases). This CDR3 has 17 residues. The ends were cut back, 10 bases at V and 4 bases at J, with 23 bases in the middle. The germline V gene encodes CDR1 MDHEN and CDR2 SYDVKM. In DNA form, the CDR3 reads TGTGCCACCTACCCGGGGGAACCCGGACAGTATAATTCACCCCTCCACTTT. Translating it yields CATYPGEPGQYNSPLHF.

The chain joins TRBV18 to TRBJ1-2; 8 nucleotides align to TRBD1. The J segment lost 8 bases and the V segment lost 6 bases, leaving 11 bases of the junction unmatched. This CDR3 spans 14 amino acids. Germline loops: CDR1 KGHSH, CDR2 LQKENI. For the CDR3, the DNA is TGTGCCAGCTCGCGGGCAGGGGGCGACGGCGGCTACACCTTC. It yields the protein CASSRAGGDGGYTF.